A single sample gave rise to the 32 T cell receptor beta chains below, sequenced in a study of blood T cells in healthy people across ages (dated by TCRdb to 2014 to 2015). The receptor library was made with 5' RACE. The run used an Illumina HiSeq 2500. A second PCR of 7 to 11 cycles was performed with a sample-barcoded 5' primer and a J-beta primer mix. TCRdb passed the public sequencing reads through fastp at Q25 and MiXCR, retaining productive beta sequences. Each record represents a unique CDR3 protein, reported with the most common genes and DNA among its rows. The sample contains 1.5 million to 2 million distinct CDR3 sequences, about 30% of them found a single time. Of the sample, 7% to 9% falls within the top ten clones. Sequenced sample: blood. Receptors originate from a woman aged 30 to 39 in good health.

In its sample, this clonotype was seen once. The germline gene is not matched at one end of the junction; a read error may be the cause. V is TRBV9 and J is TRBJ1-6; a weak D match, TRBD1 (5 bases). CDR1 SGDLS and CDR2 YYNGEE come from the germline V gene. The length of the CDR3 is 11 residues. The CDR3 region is CASSAEGPPHF. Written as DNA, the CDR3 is TGTGCCAGCAGCGCGGAGGGACCCCCCCACTTT.

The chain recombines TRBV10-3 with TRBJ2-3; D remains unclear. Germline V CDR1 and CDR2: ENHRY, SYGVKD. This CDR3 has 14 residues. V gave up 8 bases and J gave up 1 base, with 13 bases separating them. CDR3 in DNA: TGTGCCATCGGCTCCCCCGGCGGCACAGATACGCAGTATTTT. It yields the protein CAIGSPGGTDTQYF.

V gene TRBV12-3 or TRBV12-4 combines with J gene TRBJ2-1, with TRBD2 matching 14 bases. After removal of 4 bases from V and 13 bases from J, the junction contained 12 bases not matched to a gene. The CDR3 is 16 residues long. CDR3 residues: CASSYPGLAGEPGQFF. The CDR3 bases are TGTGCCAGCAGTTACCCGGGACTAGCGGGAGAGCCGGGCCAGTTCTTC.

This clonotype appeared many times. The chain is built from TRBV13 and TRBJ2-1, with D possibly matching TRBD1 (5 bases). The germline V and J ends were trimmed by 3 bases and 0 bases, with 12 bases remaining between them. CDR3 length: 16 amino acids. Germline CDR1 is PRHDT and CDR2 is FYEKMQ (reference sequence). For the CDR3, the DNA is TGTGCCAGCAGCTTGGGGCTAGGCAGCTCCTACAATGAGCAGTTCTTC. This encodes CASSLGLGSSYNEQFF.

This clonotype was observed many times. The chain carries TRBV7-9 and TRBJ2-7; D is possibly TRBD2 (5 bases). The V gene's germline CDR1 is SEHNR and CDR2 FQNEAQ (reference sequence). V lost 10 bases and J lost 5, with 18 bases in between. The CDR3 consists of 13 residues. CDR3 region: CATDGVHSNEQYF. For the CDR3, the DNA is TGTGCCACCGACGGGGTCCACAGCAACGAGCAGTACTTC.

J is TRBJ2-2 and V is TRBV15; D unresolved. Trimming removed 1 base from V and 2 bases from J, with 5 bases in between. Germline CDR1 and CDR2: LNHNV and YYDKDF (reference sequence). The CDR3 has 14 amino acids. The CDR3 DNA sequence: TGTGCCACCAGCAGAGGCGTCAACACCGGGGAGCTGTTTTTT. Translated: CATSRGVNTGELFF.

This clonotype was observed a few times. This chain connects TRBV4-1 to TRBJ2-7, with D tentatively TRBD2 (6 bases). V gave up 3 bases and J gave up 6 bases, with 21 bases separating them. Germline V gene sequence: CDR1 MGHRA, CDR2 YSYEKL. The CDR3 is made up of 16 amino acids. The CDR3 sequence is CASSQTGAPGSIEQYF. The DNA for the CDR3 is TGCGCCAGCAGCCAGACGGGAGCCCCCGGGTCAATCGAGCAGTACTTC.

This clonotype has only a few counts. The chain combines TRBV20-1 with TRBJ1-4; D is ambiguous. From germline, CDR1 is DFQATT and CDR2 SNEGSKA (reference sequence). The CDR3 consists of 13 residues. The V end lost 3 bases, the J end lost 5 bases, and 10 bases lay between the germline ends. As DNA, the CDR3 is TGCAGTGCTAGTTCCGGTTTAAATGAAAAACTGTTTTTT. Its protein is CSASSGLNEKLFF.

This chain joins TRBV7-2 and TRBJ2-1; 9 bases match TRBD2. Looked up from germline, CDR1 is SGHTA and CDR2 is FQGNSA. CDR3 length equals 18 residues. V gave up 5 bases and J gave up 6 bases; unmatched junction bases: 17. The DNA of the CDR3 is TGTGCCAGCAGCGCGGGGTCCTTAGCGGGAGTTGGAGGCAATGAGCAGTTCTTC. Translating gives CASSAGSLAGVGGNEQFF.

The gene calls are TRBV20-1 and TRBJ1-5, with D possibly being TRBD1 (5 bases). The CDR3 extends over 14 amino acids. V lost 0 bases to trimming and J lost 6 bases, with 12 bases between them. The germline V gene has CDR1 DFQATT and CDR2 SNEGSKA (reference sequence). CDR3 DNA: TGCAGTGCTAGAGATCCTAGGGGTTCTCAGCCCCAGCATTTT. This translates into CSARDPRGSQPQHF.

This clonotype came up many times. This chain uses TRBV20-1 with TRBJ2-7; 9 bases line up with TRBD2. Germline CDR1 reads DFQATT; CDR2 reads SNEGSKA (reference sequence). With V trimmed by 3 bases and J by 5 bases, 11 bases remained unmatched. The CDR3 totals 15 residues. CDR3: CSASSLAGSLDEQYF. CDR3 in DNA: TGCAGTGCTAGCTCCCTAGCGGGAAGTTTGGACGAGCAGTACTTC.

The CDR3 protein is CASSPRTSSHEQFF. CDR3 nucleotide sequence: TGCGCCAGCAGCCCCAGGACAAGTTCCCATGAGCAGTTCTTC. V usage is TRBV5-1 and J usage is TRBJ2-1; maybe TRBD1 (5 bases). From germline, CDR1 is SGHRS and CDR2 YFSETQ. The CDR3 is 14 residues long. V lost 4 bases and J lost 8, with 16 bases in between.

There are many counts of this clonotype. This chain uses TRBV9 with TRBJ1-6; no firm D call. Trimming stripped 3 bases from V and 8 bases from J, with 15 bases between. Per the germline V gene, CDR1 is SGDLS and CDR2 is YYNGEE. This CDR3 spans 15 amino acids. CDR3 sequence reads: CASSALSATDSPLHF. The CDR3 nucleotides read TGTGCCAGCAGCGCCCTTTCAGCAACGGATTCACCCCTCCACTTT.

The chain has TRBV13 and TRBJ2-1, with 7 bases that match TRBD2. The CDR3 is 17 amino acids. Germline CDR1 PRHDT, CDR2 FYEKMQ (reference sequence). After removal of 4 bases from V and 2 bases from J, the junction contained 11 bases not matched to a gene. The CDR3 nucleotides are TGTGCCAGCAGCTGCACACTAAGCGGGGTGGCCTACAATGAGCAGTTCTTC. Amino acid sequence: CASSCTLSGVAYNEQFF.

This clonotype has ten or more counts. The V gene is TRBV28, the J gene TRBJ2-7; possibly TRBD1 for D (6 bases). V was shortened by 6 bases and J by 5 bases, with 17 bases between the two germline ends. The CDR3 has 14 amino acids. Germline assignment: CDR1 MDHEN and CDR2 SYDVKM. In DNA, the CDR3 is TGTGCCAGCAGGTATCCGGGGACACTCAACGAGCAGTACTTC. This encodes CASRYPGTLNEQYF. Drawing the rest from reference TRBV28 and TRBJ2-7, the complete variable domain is DVKVTQSSRYLVKRTGEKVFLECVQDMDHENMFWYRQDPGLGLRLIYFSYDVKMKEKGDIPEGYSVSREKKERFSLILESASTNQTSMYLCASRYPGTLNEQYFGPGTRLTVT.

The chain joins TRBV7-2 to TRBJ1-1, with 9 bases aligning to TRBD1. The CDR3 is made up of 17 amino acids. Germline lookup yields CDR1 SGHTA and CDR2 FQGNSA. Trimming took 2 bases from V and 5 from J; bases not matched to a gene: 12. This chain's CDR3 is CASSLSRTGEYRTEAFF. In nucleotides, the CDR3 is TGTGCCAGCAGCTTAAGTCGGACAGGGGAATATCGAACTGAAGCTTTCTTT.

In nucleotides, the CDR3 is TGTGCCAGCAGGAAAGCGGACAGGGTTGAGACCCAGTACTTC. The encoded protein is CASRKADRVETQYF. The genes are TRBV6-5 and TRBJ2-5; 8 nucleotides agree with TRBD1. The V and J ends lost 6 bases and 5 bases, in that order; junction bases with no gene match: 8. The germline V gene has CDR1 MNHEY and CDR2 SVGAGI. CDR3 length: 14 amino acids.

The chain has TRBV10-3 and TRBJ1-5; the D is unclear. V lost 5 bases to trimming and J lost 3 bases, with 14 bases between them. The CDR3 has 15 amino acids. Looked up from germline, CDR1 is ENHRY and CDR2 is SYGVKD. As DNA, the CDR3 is TGTGCCATCAGTTCCGGGTCCGACCCCAATCAGCCCCAGCATTTT. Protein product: CAISSGSDPNQPQHF.

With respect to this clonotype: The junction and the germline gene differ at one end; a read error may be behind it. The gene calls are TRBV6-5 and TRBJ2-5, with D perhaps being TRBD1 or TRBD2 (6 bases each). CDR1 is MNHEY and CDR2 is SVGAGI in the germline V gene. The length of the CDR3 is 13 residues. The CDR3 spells CTSSYKRGEAQYF. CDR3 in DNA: TGTACCAGCAGTTACAAGAGGGGGGAGGCCCAGTACTTC.

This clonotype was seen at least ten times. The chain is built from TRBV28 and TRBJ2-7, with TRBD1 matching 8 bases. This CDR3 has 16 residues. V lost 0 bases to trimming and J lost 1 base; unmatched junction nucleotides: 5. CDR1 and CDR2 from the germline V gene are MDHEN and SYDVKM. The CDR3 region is CASSLWGTGRSYEQYF. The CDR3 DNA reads TGTGCCAGCAGTTTATGGGGGACAGGACGATCCTACGAGCAGTACTTC.

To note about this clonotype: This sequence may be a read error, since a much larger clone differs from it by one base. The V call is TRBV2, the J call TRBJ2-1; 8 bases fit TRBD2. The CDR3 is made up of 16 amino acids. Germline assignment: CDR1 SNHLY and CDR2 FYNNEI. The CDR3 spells CACSRSGTRNNNEQFF. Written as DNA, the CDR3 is TGTGCCTGCAGTAGGTCGGGGACTAGAAACAACAATGAGCAGTTCTTC.

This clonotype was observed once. The CDR3 loop is CASSLPLAPTGELFF. CDR3 in DNA: TGTGCCAGCAGCTTACCCCTAGCTCCCACCGGGGAGCTGTTTTTT. The rearrangement links TRBV7-6 to TRBJ2-2, with D maybe TRBD2 (5 bases). The length of the CDR3 is 15 residues. Germline CDR1 SGHVS, CDR2 FNYEAQ. The V end was cut by 2 bases, the J end by 4 bases, with 11 bases between.

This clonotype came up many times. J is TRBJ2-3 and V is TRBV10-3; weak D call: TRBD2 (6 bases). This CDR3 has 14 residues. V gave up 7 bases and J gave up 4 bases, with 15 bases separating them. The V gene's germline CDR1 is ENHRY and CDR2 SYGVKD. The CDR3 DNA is TGTGCCATCATGGATAGCGGTAGGGCAGATACGCAGTATTTT. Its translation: CAIMDSGRADTQYF.

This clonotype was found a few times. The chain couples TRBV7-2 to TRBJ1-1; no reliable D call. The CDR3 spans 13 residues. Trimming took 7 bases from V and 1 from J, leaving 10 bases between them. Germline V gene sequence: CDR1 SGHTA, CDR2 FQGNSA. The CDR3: CASKTPANTEAFF. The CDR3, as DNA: TGTGCCAGCAAGACTCCTGCGAACACTGAAGCTTTCTTT.

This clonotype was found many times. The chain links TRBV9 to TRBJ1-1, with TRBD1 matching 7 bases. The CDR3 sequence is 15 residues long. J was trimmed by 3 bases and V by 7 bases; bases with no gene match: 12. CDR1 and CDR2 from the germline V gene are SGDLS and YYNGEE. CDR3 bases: TGTGCCAGCCAGCCGGGGCAGGGGGGGTACACTGAAGCTTTCTTT. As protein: CASQPGQGGYTEAFF.

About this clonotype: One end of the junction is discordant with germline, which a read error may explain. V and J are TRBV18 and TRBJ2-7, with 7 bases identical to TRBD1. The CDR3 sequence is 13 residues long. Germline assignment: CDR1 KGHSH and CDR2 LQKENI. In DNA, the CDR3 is TGTGCCAGCGCACCCGGACAGGATTACGAGCAGTACTTC. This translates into CASAPGQDYEQYF.

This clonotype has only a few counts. The CDR3 loop reads CASSLRQGGQETQYF. In DNA, the CDR3 is TGTGCCAGCAGCTTACGGCAGGGTGGCCAAGAGACCCAGTACTTC. J is TRBJ2-5 and V is TRBV11-3, with D perhaps matching TRBD1 (5 bases). Germline V gene lookup returns CDR1 SGHNT and CDR2 YENEEA. The CDR3 covers 15 residues. V was shortened by 2 bases and J by 1 base, with 11 bases between the two germline ends.

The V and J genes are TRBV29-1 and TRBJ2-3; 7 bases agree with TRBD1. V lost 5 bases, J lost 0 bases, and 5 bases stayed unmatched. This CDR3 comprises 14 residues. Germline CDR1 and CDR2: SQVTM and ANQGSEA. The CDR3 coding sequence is TGCAGCGTTTCGAGACAGGGCAGCACAGATACGCAGTATTTT. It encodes CSVSRQGSTDTQYF.

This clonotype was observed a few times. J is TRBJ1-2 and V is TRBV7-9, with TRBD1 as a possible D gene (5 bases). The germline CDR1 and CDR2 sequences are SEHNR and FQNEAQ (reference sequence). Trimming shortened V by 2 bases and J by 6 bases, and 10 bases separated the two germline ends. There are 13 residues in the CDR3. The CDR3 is CASSLRGGNGYTF. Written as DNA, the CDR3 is TGTGCCAGCAGCTTAAGGGGTGGTAATGGCTACACCTTC.

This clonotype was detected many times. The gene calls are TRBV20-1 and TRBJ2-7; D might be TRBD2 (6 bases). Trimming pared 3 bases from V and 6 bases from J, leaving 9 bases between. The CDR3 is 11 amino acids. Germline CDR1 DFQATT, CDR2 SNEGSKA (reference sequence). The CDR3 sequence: CSASREFEQYF. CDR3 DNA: TGCAGTGCTAGTCGGGAGTTCGAGCAGTACTTC.

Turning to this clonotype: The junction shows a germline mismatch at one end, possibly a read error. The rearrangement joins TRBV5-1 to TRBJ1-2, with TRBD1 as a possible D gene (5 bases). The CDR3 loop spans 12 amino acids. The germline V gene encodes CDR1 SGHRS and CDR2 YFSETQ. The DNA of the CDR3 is TGCGTCAGCAGCGAGGGGAACTATGGCTACACCTTC. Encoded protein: CVSSEGNYGYTF.

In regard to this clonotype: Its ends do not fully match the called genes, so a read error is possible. CDR3: CAISGSRWHTEPFF. The CDR3 DNA reads TGTGCCATCAGTGGGTCCAGGTGGCACACTGAACCTTTCTTT. The chain has TRBV10-3 and TRBJ1-1; D is unresolved. In germline, CDR1 is ENHRY, CDR2 SYGVKD. This CDR3 region has 14 residues.